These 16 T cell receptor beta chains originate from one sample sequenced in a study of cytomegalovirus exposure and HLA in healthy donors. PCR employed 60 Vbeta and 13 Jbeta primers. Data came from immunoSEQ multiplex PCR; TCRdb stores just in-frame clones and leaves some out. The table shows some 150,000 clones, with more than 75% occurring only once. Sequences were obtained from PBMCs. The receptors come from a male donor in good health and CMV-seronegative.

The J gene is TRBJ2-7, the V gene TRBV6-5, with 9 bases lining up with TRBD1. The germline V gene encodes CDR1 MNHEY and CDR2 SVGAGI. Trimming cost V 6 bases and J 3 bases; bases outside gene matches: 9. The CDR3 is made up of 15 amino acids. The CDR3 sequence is CASSLTGGTSYEQYF. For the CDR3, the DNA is TGTGCCAGCAGCCTTACAGGGGGCACTAGCTACGAGCAGTACTTC.

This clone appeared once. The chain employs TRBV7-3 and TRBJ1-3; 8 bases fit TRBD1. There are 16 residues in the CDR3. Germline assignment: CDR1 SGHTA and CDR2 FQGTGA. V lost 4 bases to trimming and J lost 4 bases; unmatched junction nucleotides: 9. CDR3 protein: CASSSPGTGGGNTIYF. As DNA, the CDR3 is TGTGCCAGCAGCTCGCCAGGGACAGGCGGCGGAAACACCATATATTTT.

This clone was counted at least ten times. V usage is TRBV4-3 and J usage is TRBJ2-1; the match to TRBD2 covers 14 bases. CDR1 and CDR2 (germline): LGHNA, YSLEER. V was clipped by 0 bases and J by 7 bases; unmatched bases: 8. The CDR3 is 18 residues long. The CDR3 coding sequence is TGCGCCAGCAGCCAAGATGTGCTGACTAGCGGGGGGGCGAATGAGCAGTTCTTC. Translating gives CASSQDVLTSGGANEQFF.

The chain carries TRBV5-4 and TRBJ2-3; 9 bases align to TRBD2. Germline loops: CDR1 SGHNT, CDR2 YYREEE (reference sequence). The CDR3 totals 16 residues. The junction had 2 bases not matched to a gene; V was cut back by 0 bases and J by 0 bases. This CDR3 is CASSLAGLASTDTQYF. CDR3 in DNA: TGTGCCAGCAGCTTGGCGGGACTAGCTAGCACAGATACGCAGTATTTT.

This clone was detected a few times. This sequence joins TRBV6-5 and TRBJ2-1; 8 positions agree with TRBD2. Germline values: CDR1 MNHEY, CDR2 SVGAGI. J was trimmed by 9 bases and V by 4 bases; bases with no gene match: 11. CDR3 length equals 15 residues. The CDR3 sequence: CASSSNGGAFGEQFF. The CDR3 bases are TGTGCCAGCAGTTCTAACGGGGGGGCGTTCGGTGAGCAGTTCTTC.

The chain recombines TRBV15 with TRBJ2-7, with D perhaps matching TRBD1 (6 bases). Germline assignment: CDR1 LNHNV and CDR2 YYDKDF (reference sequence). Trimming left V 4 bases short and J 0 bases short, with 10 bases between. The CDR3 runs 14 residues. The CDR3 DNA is TGTGCCACCAGCAAAAGACAGGTCTCCTACGAGCAGTACTTC. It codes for CATSKRQVSYEQYF.

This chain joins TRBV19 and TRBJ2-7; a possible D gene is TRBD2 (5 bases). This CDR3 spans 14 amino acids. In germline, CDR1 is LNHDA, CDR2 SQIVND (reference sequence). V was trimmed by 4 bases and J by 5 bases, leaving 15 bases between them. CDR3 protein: CASSTDGFGDEQYF. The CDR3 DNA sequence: TGTGCCAGTAGTACGGACGGGTTCGGGGACGAGCAGTACTTC.

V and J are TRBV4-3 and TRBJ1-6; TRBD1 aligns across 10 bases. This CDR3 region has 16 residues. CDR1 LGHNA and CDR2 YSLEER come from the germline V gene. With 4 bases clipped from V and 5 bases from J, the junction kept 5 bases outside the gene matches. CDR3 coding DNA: TGCGCCAGCAGCCTAGGACAGGGGGGAAATAATTCACCCCTCCACTTT. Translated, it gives CASSLGQGGNNSPLHF.

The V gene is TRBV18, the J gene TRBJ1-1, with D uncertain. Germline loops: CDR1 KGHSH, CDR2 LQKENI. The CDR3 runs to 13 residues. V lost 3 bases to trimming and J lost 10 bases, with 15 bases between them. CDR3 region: CASSPLEGWGAFF. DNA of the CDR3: TGTGCCAGCTCACCTTTGGAGGGATGGGGAGCTTTCTTT. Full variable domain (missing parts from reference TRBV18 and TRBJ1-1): NAGVMQNPRHLVRRRGQEARLRCSPMKGHSHVYWYRQLPEEGLKFMVYLQKENIIDESGMPKERFSAEFPKEGPSILRIQQVVRGDSAAYFCASSPLEGWGAFFGQGTRLTVV.

The CDR3 DNA follows: TGTGCCAGCAGCAAACGAGCAGCTAGCGGGGTGTACAATGAGCAGTTCTTC. Translation gives CASSKRAASGVYNEQFF. J is TRBJ2-1 and V is TRBV7-2; TRBD2 matches 9 bases. Germline V gives CDR1 SGHTA, CDR2 FQGNSA. V lost 5 bases and J lost 4; bases outside the gene matches: 12. The CDR3 contains 17 residues. The variable domain in full, with the rest retrieved from reference TRBV7-2 and TRBJ2-1, is GAGVSQSPSNKVTEKGKDVELRCDPISGHTALYWYRQSLGQGLEFLIYFQGNSAPDKSGLPSDRFSAERTGGSVSTLTIQRTQQEDSAVYLCASSKRAASGVYNEQFFGPGTRLTVL.

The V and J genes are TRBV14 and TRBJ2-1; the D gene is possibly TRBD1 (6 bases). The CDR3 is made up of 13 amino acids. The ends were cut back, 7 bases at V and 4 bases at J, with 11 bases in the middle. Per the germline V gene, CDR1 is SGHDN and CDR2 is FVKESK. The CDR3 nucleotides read TGTGCCAGCAACCGGGACACTTACAATGAGCAGTTCTTC. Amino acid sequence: CASNRDTYNEQFF.

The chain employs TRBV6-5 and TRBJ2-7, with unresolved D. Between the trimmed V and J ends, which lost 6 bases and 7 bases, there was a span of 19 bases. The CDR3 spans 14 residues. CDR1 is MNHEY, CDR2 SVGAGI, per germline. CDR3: CASSQRSTFSEQYF. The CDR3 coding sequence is TGTGCCAGCAGCCAGCGATCGACCTTTTCAGAGCAGTACTTC.

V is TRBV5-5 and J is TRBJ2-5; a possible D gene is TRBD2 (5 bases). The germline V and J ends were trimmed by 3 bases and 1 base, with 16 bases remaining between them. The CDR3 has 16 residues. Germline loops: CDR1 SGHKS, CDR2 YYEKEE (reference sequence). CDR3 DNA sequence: TGTGCCAGCAGCTCCGGGATCCAGGTCGCCCAAGAGACCCAGTACTTC. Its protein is CASSSGIQVAQETQYF.

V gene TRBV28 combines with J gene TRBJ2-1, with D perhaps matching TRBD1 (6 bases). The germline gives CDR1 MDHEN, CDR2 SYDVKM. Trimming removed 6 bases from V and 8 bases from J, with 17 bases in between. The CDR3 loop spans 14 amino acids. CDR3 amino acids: CASSLAGVLYEQFF. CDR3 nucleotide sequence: TGTGCCAGCAGCCTCGCAGGGGTTTTGTATGAGCAGTTCTTC.

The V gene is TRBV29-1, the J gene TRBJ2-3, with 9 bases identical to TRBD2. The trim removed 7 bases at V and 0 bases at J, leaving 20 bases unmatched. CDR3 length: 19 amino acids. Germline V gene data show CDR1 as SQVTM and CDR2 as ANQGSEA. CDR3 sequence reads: CSAWGAYSGGGSSTDTQYF. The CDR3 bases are TGCAGCGCCTGGGGGGCCTATAGCGGGGGAGGCTCTAGCACAGATACGCAGTATTTT.

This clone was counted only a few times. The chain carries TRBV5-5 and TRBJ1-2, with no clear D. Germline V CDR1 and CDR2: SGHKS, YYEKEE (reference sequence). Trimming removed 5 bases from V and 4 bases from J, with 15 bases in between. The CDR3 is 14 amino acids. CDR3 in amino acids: CASSPNPNGYGYTF. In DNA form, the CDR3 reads TGTGCCAGCAGTCCGAACCCGAACGGCTATGGCTACACCTTC.